These 2 T cell receptor beta chains came from one sample sequenced in a study of blood T cell repertoires in COVID-19. Clones were sequenced by immunoSEQ multiplex PCR, and TCRdb holds only the in-frame ones, with some missing. The sample yields tens of thousands of clones, approximately 79% seen once. The source material was peripheral blood. Receptors were obtained from a human donor with acute or convalescent COVID-19. The donor label of this sample is uncertain.

This clone has more than one count but fewer than ten. The chain couples TRBV14 to TRBJ2-5; no firm D call. In germline, CDR1 is SGHDN, CDR2 FVKESK. V dropped 0 bases and J dropped 0 bases, with 11 bases sitting between them. This CDR3 has 16 amino acids. The CDR3 DNA reads as TGTGCCAGCAGCCAAGATATCGACGGGTACCAAGAGACCCAGTACTTC. The encoded protein is CASSQDIDGYQETQYF.

This chain joins TRBV19 and TRBJ2-1, with 10 positions matching TRBD1. CDR3 length: 13 residues. Looked up from germline, CDR1 is LNHDA and CDR2 is SQIVND (reference sequence). The junction had 3 bases not matched to a gene; V was cut back by 4 bases and J by 9 bases. CDR3 amino acids: CASSRDRGREQFF. The DNA of the CDR3 is TGTGCCAGTAGTAGGGACAGGGGTCGTGAGCAGTTCTTC.